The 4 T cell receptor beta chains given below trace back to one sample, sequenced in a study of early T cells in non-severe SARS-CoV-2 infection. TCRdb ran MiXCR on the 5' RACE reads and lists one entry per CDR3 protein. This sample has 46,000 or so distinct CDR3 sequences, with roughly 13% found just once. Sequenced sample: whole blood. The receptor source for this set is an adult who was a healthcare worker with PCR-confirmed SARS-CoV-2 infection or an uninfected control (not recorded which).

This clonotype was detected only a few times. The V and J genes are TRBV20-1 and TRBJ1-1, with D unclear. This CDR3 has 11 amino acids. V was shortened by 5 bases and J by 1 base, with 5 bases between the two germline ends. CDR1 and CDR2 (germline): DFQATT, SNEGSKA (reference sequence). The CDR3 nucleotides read TGCAGTGCTTTGCCGAACACTGAAGCTTTCTTT. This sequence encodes CSALPNTEAFF.

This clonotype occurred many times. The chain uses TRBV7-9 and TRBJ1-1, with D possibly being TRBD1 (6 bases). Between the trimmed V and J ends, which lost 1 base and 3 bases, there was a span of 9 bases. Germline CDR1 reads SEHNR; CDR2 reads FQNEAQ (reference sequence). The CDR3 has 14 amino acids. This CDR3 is CASSLEAGDTEAFF. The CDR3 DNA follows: TGTGCCAGCAGCTTAGAAGCAGGGGACACTGAAGCTTTCTTT.

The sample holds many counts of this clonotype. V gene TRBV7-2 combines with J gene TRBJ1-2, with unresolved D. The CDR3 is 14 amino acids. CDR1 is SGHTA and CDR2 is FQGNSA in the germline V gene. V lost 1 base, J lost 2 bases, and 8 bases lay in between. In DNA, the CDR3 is TGTGCCAGCAGCTTAGTCTGGGGAAACTATGGCTACACCTTC. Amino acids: CASSLVWGNYGYTF. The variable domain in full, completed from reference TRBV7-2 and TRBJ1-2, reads GAGVSQSPSNKVTEKGKDVELRCDPISGHTALYWYRQSLGQGLEFLIYFQGNSAPDKSGLPSDRFSAERTGGSVSTLTIQRTQQEDSAVYLCASSLVWGNYGYTFGSGTRLTVV.

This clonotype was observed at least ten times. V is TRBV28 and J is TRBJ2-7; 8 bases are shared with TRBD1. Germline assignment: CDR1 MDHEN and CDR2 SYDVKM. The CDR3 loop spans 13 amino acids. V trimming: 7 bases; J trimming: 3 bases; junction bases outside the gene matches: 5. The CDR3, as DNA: TGTGCCAGCAACCCAGGGGGCTACTACGAGCAGTACTTC. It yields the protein CASNPGGYYEQYF.